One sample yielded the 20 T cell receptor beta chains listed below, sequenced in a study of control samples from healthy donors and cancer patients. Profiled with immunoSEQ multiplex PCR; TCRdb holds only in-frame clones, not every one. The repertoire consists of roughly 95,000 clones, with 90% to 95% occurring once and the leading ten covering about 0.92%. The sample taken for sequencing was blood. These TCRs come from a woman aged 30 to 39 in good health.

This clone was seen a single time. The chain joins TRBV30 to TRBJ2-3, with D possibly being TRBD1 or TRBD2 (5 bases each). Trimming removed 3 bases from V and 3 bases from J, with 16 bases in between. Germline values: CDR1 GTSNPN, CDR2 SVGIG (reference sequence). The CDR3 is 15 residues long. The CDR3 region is CAWSGVQGRTDTQYF. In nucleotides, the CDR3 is TGTGCCTGGAGCGGGGTTCAGGGAAGGACAGATACGCAGTATTTT.

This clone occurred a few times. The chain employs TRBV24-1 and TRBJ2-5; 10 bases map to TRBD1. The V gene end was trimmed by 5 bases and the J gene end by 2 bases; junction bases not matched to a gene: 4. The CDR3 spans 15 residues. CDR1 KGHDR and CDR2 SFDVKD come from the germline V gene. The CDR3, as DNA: TGTGCCACCAGTGCCCCGGGACAGGGGCAAGAGACCCAGTACTTC. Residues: CATSAPGQGQETQYF.

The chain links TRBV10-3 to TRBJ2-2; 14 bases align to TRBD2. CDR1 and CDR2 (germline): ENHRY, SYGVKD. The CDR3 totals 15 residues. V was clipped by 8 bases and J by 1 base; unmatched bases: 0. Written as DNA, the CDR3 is TGTGCCATCGGGACTAGCGGGGGGAACACCGGGGAGCTGTTTTTT. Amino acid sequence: CAIGTSGGNTGELFF.

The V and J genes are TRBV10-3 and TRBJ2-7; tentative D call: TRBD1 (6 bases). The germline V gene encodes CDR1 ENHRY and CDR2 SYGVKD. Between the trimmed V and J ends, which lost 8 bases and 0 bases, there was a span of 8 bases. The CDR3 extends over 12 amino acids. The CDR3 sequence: CAIGGSSYEQYF. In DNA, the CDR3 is TGTGCCATCGGGGGCAGCTCCTACGAGCAGTACTTC.

CDR3 DNA: TGTGCCAGCAGAGGACAGGGCAGACCCCTCCACTTT. Residues: CASRGQGRPLHF. This rearrangement joins TRBV12-3 or TRBV12-4 to TRBJ1-6; 8 positions match TRBD1. There are 12 residues in the CDR3. Germline trimming cut 6 bases from V and 12 bases from J; bases unmatched to any gene: 4.

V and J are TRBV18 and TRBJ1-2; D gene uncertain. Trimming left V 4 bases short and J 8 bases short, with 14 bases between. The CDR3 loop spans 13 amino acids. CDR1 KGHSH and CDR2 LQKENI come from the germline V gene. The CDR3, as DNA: TGTGCCAGCTCACTACAAATGGGAGACGGCTACACCTTC. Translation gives CASSLQMGDGYTF. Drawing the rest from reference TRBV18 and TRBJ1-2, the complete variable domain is NAGVMQNPRHLVRRRGQEARLRCSPMKGHSHVYWYRQLPEEGLKFMVYLQKENIIDESGMPKERFSAEFPKEGPSILRIQQVVRGDSAAYFCASSLQMGDGYTFGSGTRLTVV.

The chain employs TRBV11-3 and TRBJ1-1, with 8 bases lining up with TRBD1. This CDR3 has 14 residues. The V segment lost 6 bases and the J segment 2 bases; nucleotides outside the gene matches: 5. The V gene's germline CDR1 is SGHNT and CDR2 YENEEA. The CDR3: CASRTGGENTEAFF. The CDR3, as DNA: TGTGCCAGCAGAACAGGGGGTGAAAACACTGAAGCTTTCTTT.

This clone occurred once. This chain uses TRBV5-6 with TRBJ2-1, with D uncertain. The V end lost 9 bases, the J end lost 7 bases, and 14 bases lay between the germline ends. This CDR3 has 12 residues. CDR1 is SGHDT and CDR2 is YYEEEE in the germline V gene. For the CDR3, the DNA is TGTGCCATGTCAAGGAGATCAAATGAGCAGTTCTTC. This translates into CAMSRRSNEQFF. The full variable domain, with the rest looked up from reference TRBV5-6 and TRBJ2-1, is DAGVTQSPTHLIKTRGQQVTLRCSPKSGHDTVSWYQQALGQGPQFIFQYYEEEERQRGNFPDRFSGHQFPNYSSELNVNALLLGDSALYLCAMSRRSNEQFFGPGTRLTVL.

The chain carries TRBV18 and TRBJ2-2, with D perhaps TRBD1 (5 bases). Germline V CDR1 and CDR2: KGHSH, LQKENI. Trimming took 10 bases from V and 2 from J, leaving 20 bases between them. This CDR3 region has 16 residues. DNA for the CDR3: TGTGCCACCTTAAAACCCAGGGATTTTAACACCGGGGAGCTGTTTTTT. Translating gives CATLKPRDFNTGELFF.

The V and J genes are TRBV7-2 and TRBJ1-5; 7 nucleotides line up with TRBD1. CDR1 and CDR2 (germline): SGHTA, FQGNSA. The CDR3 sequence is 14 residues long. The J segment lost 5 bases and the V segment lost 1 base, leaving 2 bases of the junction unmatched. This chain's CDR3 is CASSLVDRDQPQHF. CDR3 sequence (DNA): TGTGCCAGCAGCTTAGTTGACAGGGATCAGCCCCAGCATTTT.

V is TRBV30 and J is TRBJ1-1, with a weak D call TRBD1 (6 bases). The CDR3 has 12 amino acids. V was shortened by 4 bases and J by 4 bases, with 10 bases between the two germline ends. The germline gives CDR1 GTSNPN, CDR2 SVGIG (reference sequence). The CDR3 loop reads CAWTDSRTEAFF. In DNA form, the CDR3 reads TGTGCCTGGACGGACAGTCGCACTGAAGCTTTCTTT.

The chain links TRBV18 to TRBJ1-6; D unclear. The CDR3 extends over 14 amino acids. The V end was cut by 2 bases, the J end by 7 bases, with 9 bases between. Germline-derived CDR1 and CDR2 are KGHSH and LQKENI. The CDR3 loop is CASSPGSSNSPLHF. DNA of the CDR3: TGTGCCAGCTCACCAGGGAGCTCAAATTCACCCCTCCACTTT.

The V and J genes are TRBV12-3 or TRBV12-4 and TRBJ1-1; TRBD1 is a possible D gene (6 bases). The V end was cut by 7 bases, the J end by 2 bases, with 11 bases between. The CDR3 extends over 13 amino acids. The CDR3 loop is CASTWTVNTEAFF. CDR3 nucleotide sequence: TGTGCCAGCACGTGGACAGTTAACACTGAAGCTTTCTTT.

CDR3 residues: CASSAGGLVLDEQFF. As DNA, the CDR3 is TGTGCCAGCAGCGCCGGGGGACTAGTCCTCGATGAGCAGTTCTTC. The genes are TRBV11-2 and TRBJ2-1; 8 positions match TRBD2. V lost 5 bases, J lost 8 bases, and 11 bases stayed unmatched. The CDR3 runs to 15 residues. The V gene's germline CDR1 is SGHAT and CDR2 FQNNGV.

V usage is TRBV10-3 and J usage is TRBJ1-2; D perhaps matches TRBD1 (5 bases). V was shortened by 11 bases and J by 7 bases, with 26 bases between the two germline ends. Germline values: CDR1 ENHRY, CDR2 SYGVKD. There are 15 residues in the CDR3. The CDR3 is CAVGASGTGIFGYTF. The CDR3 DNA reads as TGTGCCGTCGGCGCTTCCGGGACGGGGATCTTTGGCTACACCTTC.

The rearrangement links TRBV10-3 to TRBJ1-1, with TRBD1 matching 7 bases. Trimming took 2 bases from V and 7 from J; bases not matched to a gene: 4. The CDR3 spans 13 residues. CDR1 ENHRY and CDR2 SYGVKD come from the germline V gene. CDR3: CAISEIQGLEAFF. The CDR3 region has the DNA TGTGCCATCAGTGAGATACAGGGGCTTGAAGCTTTCTTT.

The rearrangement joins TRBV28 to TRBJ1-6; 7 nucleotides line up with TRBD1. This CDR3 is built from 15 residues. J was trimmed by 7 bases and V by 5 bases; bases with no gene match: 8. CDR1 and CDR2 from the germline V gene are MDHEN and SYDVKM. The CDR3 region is CASSHRDSRNSPLHF. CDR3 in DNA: TGTGCCAGCAGTCACCGGGACAGCCGGAATTCACCCCTCCACTTT.

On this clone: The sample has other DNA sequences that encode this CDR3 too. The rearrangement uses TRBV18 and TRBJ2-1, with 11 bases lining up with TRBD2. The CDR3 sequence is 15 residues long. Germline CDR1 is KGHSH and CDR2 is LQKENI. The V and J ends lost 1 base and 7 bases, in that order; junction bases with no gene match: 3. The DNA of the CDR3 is TGTGCCAGCTCACCACGGGCTAGCGGGAGGAATGAGCAGTTCTTC. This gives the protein CASSPRASGRNEQFF.

The CDR3 reads CASKVDGGAVTEAFF. The CDR3 nucleotides are TGTGCCAGCAAAGTCGATGGGGGGGCGGTCACTGAAGCTTTCTTT. The chain carries TRBV6-4 and TRBJ1-1; D possibly corresponds to TRBD1 (6 bases). CDR1 and CDR2 (germline): MRHNA, SNTAGT. Trimming removed 7 bases at V and 4 bases at J, with 19 bases between. The CDR3 extends over 15 amino acids.

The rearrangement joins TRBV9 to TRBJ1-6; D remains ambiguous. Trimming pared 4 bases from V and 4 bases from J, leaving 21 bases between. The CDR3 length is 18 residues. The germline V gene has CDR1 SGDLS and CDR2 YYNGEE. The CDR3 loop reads CASSPTYLQAEYNSPLHF. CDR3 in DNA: TGTGCCAGCAGCCCTACATACCTTCAGGCGGAATATAATTCACCCCTCCACTTT.